Below, 23 T cell receptor beta chains from the same sample are listed, as sequenced in a study of T cell changes during pregnancy in multiple sclerosis. Produced via immunoSEQ multiplex PCR; TCRdb's table is partial and in-frame only. The table shows 55,000 to 65,000 clones, with 80% to 95% occurring only once. The material was peripheral blood, obtained in the first trimester of pregnancy. These receptors were obtained from a female donor with multiple sclerosis, enrolled in a pregnancy study.

This clone was counted a single time. This chain links TRBV19 with TRBJ1-5; D gene unclear. The CDR3 contains 13 residues. The V gene lost 6 bases and the J gene lost 0 bases, with 6 bases spanning the gap. CDR1 LNHDA and CDR2 SQIVND come from the germline V gene (reference sequence). The CDR3 here is CASRQYSNQPQHF. DNA for the CDR3: TGTGCCAGTAGGCAGTATAGCAATCAGCCCCAGCATTTT.

V is TRBV5-4 and J is TRBJ2-1; D might be TRBD1 (6 bases). The germline gives CDR1 SGHNT, CDR2 YYREEE (reference sequence). Trimming shortened V by 4 bases and J by 14 bases, and 16 bases separated the two germline ends. The CDR3 loop spans 12 amino acids. The DNA of the CDR3 is TGTGCCAGCAGCCGGGTGACAGGCCCGAAGTTCTTC. Its translation: CASSRVTGPKFF.

This clone has a single count. The chain couples TRBV10-2 to TRBJ2-2; perhaps TRBD1 as D (5 bases). The CDR3 contains 14 residues. The germline CDR1 and CDR2 sequences are WSHSY and SAAADI. The V and J ends lost 3 bases and 4 bases respectively, with 9 bases between them. CDR3 in DNA: TGCGCCAGCAGTGAAGTCAGGGTCACCGGGGAGCTGTTTTTT. Translated, it gives CASSEVRVTGELFF.

The rearrangement joins TRBV7-2 to TRBJ1-1; 12 nucleotides align to TRBD1. Germline loops: CDR1 SGHTA, CDR2 FQGNSA. With 2 bases clipped from V and 6 bases from J, the junction kept 4 bases outside the gene matches. This CDR3 is built from 15 residues. The CDR3: CASSLMGQGAPEAFF. DNA of the CDR3: TGTGCCAGCAGCTTAATGGGACAGGGGGCGCCTGAAGCTTTCTTT.

V gene TRBV5-6 combines with J gene TRBJ2-7, with a weak D call TRBD1 (6 bases). The ends were cut back, 1 base at V and 3 bases at J, with 17 bases in the middle. Germline assignment: CDR1 SGHDT and CDR2 YYEEEE. The CDR3 has 16 amino acids. The CDR3 nucleotides are TGTGCCAGCAGCTTGTTTTCTCCTCGGACAGACTACGAGCAGTACTTC. It specifies CASSLFSPRTDYEQYF.

In DNA form, the CDR3 reads TGCGCCAGCAGCCACCCGGGGGGCGGCAGGGGGCTCGATGGCTACACCTTC. Amino acids: CASSHPGGGRGLDGYTF. The chain joins TRBV4-3 to TRBJ1-2, with 8 bases fitting TRBD1. V trimming: 3 bases; J trimming: 6 bases; junction bases outside the gene matches: 15. CDR3 length equals 17 residues. Germline assignment: CDR1 LGHNA and CDR2 YSLEER.

The V gene is TRBV19, the J gene TRBJ2-1; TRBD2 matches 9 bases. The CDR3 extends over 15 amino acids. Germline CDR1 and CDR2: LNHDA and SQIVND (reference sequence). V shed 5 bases and J 3 bases; nucleotides not matched to a gene: 5. The chain's CDR3 is CASSLLAGNYNEQFF. The CDR3 coding sequence is TGTGCCAGTAGTCTTCTAGCGGGGAACTACAATGAGCAGTTCTTC. The variable domain in full, completed from reference TRBV19 and TRBJ2-1, reads DGGITQSPKYLFRKEGQNVTLSCEQNLNHDAMYWYRQDPGQGLRLIYYSQIVNDFQKGDIAEGYSVSREKKESFPLTVTSAQKNPTAFYLCASSLLAGNYNEQFFGPGTRLTVL.

The chain has TRBV7-9 and TRBJ1-2; 10 bases align to TRBD1. This CDR3 has 15 amino acids. After removal of 5 bases from V and 2 bases from J, the junction contained 5 bases not matched to a gene. CDR1 is SEHNR and CDR2 is FQNEAQ in the germline V gene (reference sequence). Here the CDR3 reads CASSAGTGENYGYTF. In nucleotides, the CDR3 is TGTGCCAGCAGCGCGGGGACAGGGGAAAACTATGGCTACACCTTC.

This rearrangement joins TRBV6-5 to TRBJ2-7, with TRBD1 matching over 9 bases. The germline V gene encodes CDR1 MNHEY and CDR2 SVGAGI. The CDR3 length is 14 residues. The V and J ends lost 5 bases and 3 bases, in that order; junction bases with no gene match: 5. DNA of the CDR3: TGTGCCAGCAGTGCCGGGACAGGGAACTACGAGCAGTACTTC. The encoded protein is CASSAGTGNYEQYF.

The chain's CDR3 is CASSEALARYEQYF. The CDR3 DNA sequence: TGTGCCAGCAGTGAAGCACTAGCGAGGTACGAGCAGTACTTC. The chain couples TRBV6-1 to TRBJ2-7, with 7 bases aligning to TRBD2. The CDR3 has 14 amino acids. Germline trimming cut 0 bases from V and 4 bases from J; bases unmatched to any gene: 3. The germline CDR1 and CDR2 sequences are MNHNS and SASEGT.

This rearrangement joins TRBV19 to TRBJ1-4; D remains unclear. Germline V gives CDR1 LNHDA, CDR2 SQIVND (reference sequence). The CDR3 spans 15 residues. V was pared by 6 bases and J by 5 bases, with 16 bases between. CDR3 nucleotide sequence: TGTGCCAGTAGGCCCCGCGGGGTTTCCAATGAAAAACTGTTTTTT. Amino acids: CASRPRGVSNEKLFF.

This clone was seen once. The chain has TRBV7-3 and TRBJ2-5; the match to TRBD2 covers 9 bases. V shed 3 bases, J shed 2 bases, and the junction held 7 bases outside the gene matches. The CDR3 is made up of 16 amino acids. Germline-derived CDR1 and CDR2 are SGHTA and FQGTGA. CDR3 in DNA: TGTGCCAGCAGCTTGGGTTTGCGGGGGGGACAAGAGACCCAGTACTTC. Protein sequence: CASSLGLRGGQETQYF.

The CDR3 DNA follows: TGTGCCAGCAGCCACCGGGAGCGGATGGACACCGGGGAGCTGTTTTTT. Protein sequence: CASSHRERMDTGELFF. The chain carries TRBV4-2 and TRBJ2-2; D may be TRBD2 (6 bases). The ends were cut back, 3 bases at V and 3 bases at J, with 14 bases in the middle. CDR1 is LGHNA and CDR2 is YNFKEQ in the germline V gene. The CDR3 is made up of 16 amino acids.

This chain links TRBV5-6 with TRBJ2-1; TRBD2 agrees at 13 bases. The germline V gene has CDR1 SGHDT and CDR2 YYEEEE. V shed 4 bases, J shed 5 bases, and the junction held 15 bases outside the gene matches. This CDR3 comprises 19 residues. The DNA for the CDR3 is TGTGCCAGCAGCCAGTTGACTAGCGGGGGGATTTTCAATCACAATGAGCAGTTCTTC. Protein: CASSQLTSGGIFNHNEQFF.

The chain has TRBV29-1 and TRBJ1-1, with 10 bases identical to TRBD1. V lost 6 bases and J lost 3; bases outside the gene matches: 1. This CDR3 comprises 12 residues. Germline CDR1 and CDR2: SQVTM and ANQGSEA. The CDR3 region is CSVDRGDTEAFF. The CDR3 DNA reads TGCAGCGTGGACAGGGGGGACACTGAAGCTTTCTTT.

Concerning this clone: The junction does not match germline at one end; this may be a read error. The rearrangement links TRBV9 to TRBJ2-5; TRBD1 might be the D (7 bases). This CDR3 is 12 amino acids long. Germline values: CDR1 SGDLS, CDR2 YYNGEE. This CDR3 is CASSVVAGGLNF. CDR3 DNA: TGTGCCAGCAGCGTAGTAGCAGGGGGGTTGAACTTC.

This clone was picked up a small number of times. This chain joins TRBV6-1 and TRBJ1-6; 7 bases fit TRBD1. J gave up 7 bases and V 5 bases, and 5 bases lay outside the gene matches. The V gene's germline CDR1 is MNHNS and CDR2 SASEGT. This CDR3 is built from 14 residues. The CDR3 is CASSHGTANSPLHF. DNA for the CDR3: TGTGCCAGCAGTCACGGGACAGCGAATTCACCCCTCCACTTT.

This sequence joins TRBV4-2 and TRBJ2-1; possible D gene TRBD2, 6 bases. CDR1 and CDR2 from the germline V gene are LGHNA and YNFKEQ. V was clipped by 2 bases and J by 1 base, with 15 bases between them. The CDR3 is 17 residues long. The CDR3 spells CASSQNGGALSYNEQFF. CDR3 nucleotides: TGTGCCAGCAGCCAAAATGGCGGGGCCCTATCCTACAATGAGCAGTTCTTC.

The rearrangement links TRBV9 to TRBJ2-7, with D perhaps TRBD2 (6 bases). Trimming took 1 base from V and 2 from J, leaving 13 bases between them. CDR1 is SGDLS, CDR2 YYNGEE, per germline. The CDR3 contains 15 residues. CDR3 sequence: CASSVSGTGAYEQYF. The DNA for the CDR3 is TGTGCCAGCAGCGTATCCGGGACTGGGGCCTACGAGCAGTACTTC.

The chain carries TRBV19 and TRBJ1-1; D gene uncertain. Germline V gene data show CDR1 as LNHDA and CDR2 as SQIVND (reference sequence). The CDR3 extends over 13 amino acids. V was shortened by 4 bases and J by 0 bases, with 6 bases between the two germline ends. The CDR3 sequence is CASSNSVNTEAFF. The CDR3 DNA follows: TGTGCCAGTAGTAACTCGGTGAACACTGAAGCTTTCTTT.

The CDR3 DNA follows: TGTGCCAGCAGTACCTACCCGGGACAGGCCTACGAGCAGTACTTC. As protein: CASSTYPGQAYEQYF. J is TRBJ2-7 and V is TRBV6-5; TRBD1 matches at 8 bases. The CDR3 is 15 residues long. Looked up from germline, CDR1 is MNHEY and CDR2 is SVGAGI. J lost 2 bases, V lost 5 bases, and 8 bases had no gene match.

The rearrangement uses TRBV27 and TRBJ2-2, with TRBD1 as a possible D gene (5 bases). CDR1 MNHEY and CDR2 SMNVEV come from the germline V gene (reference sequence). V was cut by 5 bases and J by 3 bases, with 22 bases left in between. The CDR3 is 18 residues long. The CDR3: CASSATHSGPKDTGELFF. CDR3 nucleotides: TGTGCCAGCAGTGCCACGCACTCAGGGCCCAAGGACACCGGGGAGCTGTTTTTT.

This sequence joins TRBV5-1 and TRBJ1-1; D unclear. The CDR3 length is 14 residues. Germline-derived CDR1 and CDR2 are SGHRS and YFSETQ. Trimming left V 0 bases short and J 2 bases short, with 8 bases between. In nucleotides, the CDR3 is TGCGCCAGCAGCTTGGTTCCGAGAAACACTGAAGCTTTCTTT. Translating gives CASSLVPRNTEAFF.